In this sample, the clone carrying this T cell receptor (beta chain) turned up a few times. Its target is unknown. The sample originates from a study of naive and memory T cell subsets. Study-wide results and caveats: Clonotypes here are unpaired alpha or beta chain sequences. Possibly reflecting memory cells re-expressing CD45RA, a few larger clonotypes occurred in naive repertoires, especially CD8.

Looked up from germline, CDR1 is SGHRS and CDR2 is YFSETQ. The CDR3 sequence is 15 residues long. V gave up 1 base and J gave up 6 bases, with 16 bases separating them. Both TRBC1 and TRBC2 were covered by a beta constant-region primer of two equimolar oligonucleotides. Four rounds of PCR amplified the ligated cDNA using nested alpha and beta constant-region primers plus SP2. A 12-nucleotide UMI and the SP2 primer were added to the cDNA 3' end by oligonucleotide ligation. TCRdb reprocessed the UMI-ligation and nested PCR reads via MiXCR and lists one record per CDR3 protein. Here the sample spans roughly 150,000 distinct CDR3 sequences, roughly 20% being singletons. Four subsets defined by CD45RA and CD27 were sorted after CD3, CD4, CD8 and live/dead staining.

The sequenced sample was naive CD4+ T cells from blood. The V gene is TRBV5-1, the J gene TRBJ1-1, with D perhaps matching TRBD1 (5 bases). The sequence derives from a human donor in good health. CDR3 coding DNA: TGCGCCAGCAGCTTGTCATACCAGAGGGGCGCTGAAGCTTTCTTT. Its protein product is CASSLSYQRGAEAFF.